The rows below give T cell receptor beta chains drawn from one sample of a study of T cells in Graves' hyperthyroidism and ophthalmopathy. TCRdb redid the calling of the multiplex PCR reads with MiXCR, one entry per CDR3 protein. The sample contains about 150,000 distinct CDR3 sequences, roughly 23% of which appear only once. The sample comprised blood. These receptors all stem from a woman aged 50 to 60 with Graves' hyperthyroidism that later progressed to Graves' ophthalmopathy. The CDR3 runs from the conserved cysteine through the conserved F or W. A D gene is named only where the DNA matches it firmly. Expanded clones are given a class, and other clones once, few, many or no size at all.

clone_size j_call v_call d_call cdr3_aa cdr3_nt
NA TRBJ2-3 TRBV12-3/TRBV12-4 TRBD2 CASRPTSGGGTDTQYF TGTGCCAGCAGGCCTACTAGCGGGGGTGGAACAGATACGCAGTATTTT
few TRBJ2-3 TRBV10-1 TRBD1 CASRDSGTANTQYF TGCGCCAGCAGGGATTCCGGGACAGCGAATACGCAGTATTTT
many TRBJ1-1 TRBV14 NA CASSQGLPSKAFF TGTGCCAGCAGCCAGGGACTACCTTCGAAGGCTTTCTTT
many TRBJ2-7 TRBV28 TRBD1 CASRAGQGLHSYEQYF TGTGCCAGCAGGGCGGGACAGGGCTTACACTCCTACGAGCAGTACTTC
few TRBJ1-2 TRBV27 TRBD1 CASSRGGTGGSGYTF TGTGCCAGCAGTCGGGGGGGGACAGGGGGCTCTGGCTACACCTTC
NA TRBJ1-2 TRBV20-1 NA CSAPDRDSYGYTF TGCAGTGCCCCGGACAGAGACTCCTATGGCTACACCTTC
NA TRBJ2-7 TRBV20-1 NA CSAKTGTSYEQYF TGCAGTGCCAAAACCGGGACAAGCTACGAGCAGTACTTC
NA TRBJ2-7 TRBV20-1 TRBD2 CSAQLAGASEQYF TGCAGTGCCCAACTAGCGGGAGCAAGCGAGCAGTACTTC
few TRBJ1-5 TRBV20-1 TRBD1 CSAIPGQGAYQPQHF TGCAGTGCTATACCGGGACAGGGGGCTTATCAGCCCCAGCATTTT
medium-sized TRBJ2-1 TRBV2 NA CASSSELYNEQFF TGTGCCAGCAGTAGCGAGCTGTACAATGAGCAGTTCTTC
few TRBJ2-7 TRBV6-1 NA CASGRQGAGYEQYF TGTGCCAGCGGCCGACAGGGCGCGGGATACGAGCAGTACTTC
few TRBJ2-5 TRBV5-8 NA CASSFQIRQETQYF TGTGCCAGCAGCTTTCAAATTCGACAAGAGACCCAGTACTTC
NA TRBJ1-2 TRBV4-2 TRBD1 CASSQGPGQGIGYTF TGTGCCAGCAGCCAAGGGCCGGGACAGGGTATCGGCTACACCTTC
many TRBJ1-2 TRBV28 NA CASRLQGHYGYTF TGTGCCAGCAGGTTACAGGGTCACTATGGCTACACCTTC
NA TRBJ2-7 TRBV7-2 TRBD1 CASSTRGRGPEQYF TGTGCCAGCAGCACCAGGGGGCGCGGGCCCGAGCAGTACTTC
many TRBJ1-2 TRBV2 NA CASSEAFRASPRYTF TGTGCCAGCAGTGAGGCTTTCAGGGCTTCTCCTCGGTACACCTTC
NA TRBJ2-3 TRBV5-1 TRBD2 CASRFSGVTDTQYF TGCGCCAGCAGGTTTAGCGGGGTCACAGATACGCAGTATTTT
many TRBJ1-1 TRBV29-1 NA CSVGWGPNTEAFF TGCAGCGTTGGATGGGGGCCCAACACTGAAGCTTTCTTT
many TRBJ2-5 TRBV11-2 NA CASSRPGGLEETQYF TGTGCCAGCAGTCGACCCGGGGGGCTGGAGGAGACCCAGTACTTC
NA TRBJ2-2 TRBV7-9 NA CASSLVSTGELFF TGTGCCAGCAGCTTAGTTTCCACCGGGGAGCTGTTTTTT
NA TRBJ1-1 TRBV12-3/TRBV12-4 NA CANITDGREAFF TGTGCCAACATTACCGACGGTCGTGAAGCTTTCTTT
many TRBJ1-1 TRBV7-6 NA CASSLGRVNTEAFF TGTGCCAGCAGCCTTGGACGGGTGAACACTGAAGCTTTCTTT
NA TRBJ2-1 TRBV10-3 NA CAISERQDPYNEQFF TGTGCCATCAGTGAGCGACAGGATCCCTACAATGAGCAGTTCTTC
few TRBJ2-6 TRBV20-1 TRBD1 CSAPGPGQGMDSGANVLTF TGCAGTGCTCCCGGGCCGGGACAGGGAATGGATTCGGGGGCCAACGTCCTGACTTTC
NA TRBJ2-2 TRBV6-2/TRBV6-3 NA CASSGDLGNTGELFF TGTGCCAGCAGCGGGGACCTCGGGAACACCGGGGAGCTGTTTTTT
many TRBJ1-1 TRBV3-1 NA CASSLAAMNTEAFF TGTGCCAGCAGCCTTGCGGCAATGAACACTGAAGCTTTCTTT
many TRBJ2-7 TRBV28 NA CASSLVSGHLKSYEQYF TGTGCCAGCAGTTTAGTCAGTGGACACCTGAAATCCTACGAGCAGTACTTC
NA TRBJ1-3 TRBV10-2 NA CASSTPGNTIYF TGCGCCAGCAGTACCCCTGGAAACACCATATATTTT
many TRBJ2-4 TRBV29-1 NA CSVRGQGLAKNIQYF TGCAGCGTCAGAGGGCAGGGTCTAGCCAAAAACATTCAGTACTTC
many TRBJ2-1 TRBV7-3 NA CASSLIMGNEQFF TGTGCCAGCAGCTTAATCATGGGAAATGAGCAGTTCTTC
many TRBJ2-3 TRBV29-1 NA CSVGVTDTQYF TGCAGCGTTGGGGTCACAGATACGCAGTATTTT
many TRBJ1-5 TRBV20-1 NA CSAKEARLLNQPQHF TGCAGTGCTAAGGAGGCCAGGCTCCTCAATCAGCCCCAGCATTTT
few TRBJ1-5 TRBV19 NA CASNPAAHQPQHF TGTGCCAGTAACCCAGCGGCCCATCAGCCCCAGCATTTT
NA TRBJ1-1 TRBV6-2/TRBV6-3 NA CASSLTSSNTEAFF TGTGCCAGCAGTCTCACCAGCTCGAACACTGAAGCTTTCTTT
NA TRBJ2-2 TRBV27 NA CASSLSIGRVDTGELFF TGTGCCAGCAGTTTATCGATCGGCAGGGTGGACACCGGGGAGCTGTTTTTT
few TRBJ2-6 TRBV6-1 NA CASNTWGSGANVLTF TGTGCCAGCAACACGTGGGGCTCTGGGGCCAACGTCCTGACTTTC
many TRBJ2-4 TRBV7-8 TRBD1 CASSLAEGAGNIQYF TGTGCCAGCAGCTTAGCCGAGGGGGCTGGGAACATTCAGTACTTC
many TRBJ2-7 TRBV6-5 NA CASSYGSPGWVSYEQYF TGTGCCAGCAGTTACGGTTCTCCAGGGTGGGTTTCCTACGAGCAGTACTTC
many TRBJ2-1 TRBV5-1 TRBD1 CASSLVWGGQGAYNEQFF TGCGCCAGCAGCTTGGTATGGGGTGGCCAGGGGGCCTACAATGAGCAGTTCTTC